This entry describes one T cell receptor (beta chain). This clonotype was counted only a few times. The antigen it binds to is not known. Base qualities are not at hand, and no much larger clone is one base apart. This sample was sequenced with an Illumina NovaSeq 6000. TCRalpha and TCRbeta cDNA libraries were constructed by 5'RACE with constant-segment primers, with sample barcodes and unique molecular identifiers being introduced. Trizol reagent was used to extract RNA from every sample. Libraries were amplified in two PCR steps, with a second sample barcode and Illumina TruSeq adapters added in the second step. The libraries were sequenced on an Illumina NovaSeq using 2 x 150 bp paired-end reads. Under the source paper's analysis protocol: The reads were demultiplexed and collapsed into UMI-guided consensus sequences using migec v1.2.7. With mixcr v2.1.11, UMI consensuses were aligned to TRA and TRB V and J templates and assembled into clonotypes. Clonotypes were classified as expanded or contracted when called significant by both edgeR and NoisET, with noise models trained on biological replicates. For edgeR calls, the thresholds were a false discovery rate-adjusted p below 0.01 and a log2 fold-change of 1. PCA with hierarchical clustering of max-normalized trajectories of the 1000 most abundant clonotypes was used as exploratory dynamics analysis. Separately sequenced CD4+ and CD8+ repertoires were used to assign the CD4 or CD8 phenotype of responding clones. TCRdb passed the public sequencing reads through fastp at Q25 and MiXCR, retaining productive beta sequences. Rows with a matching CDR3 protein are joined into one entry that keeps the most common DNA and genes. TCRdb, rather than the study authors, made the V and J calls. The sample contains roughly 190,000 distinct CDR3 sequences, approximately 30% of them found a single time. The top ten hold about an eighth of the sample.

After removal of 0 bases from V and 7 bases from J, the junction retains 3 bases not matched to a gene. The CDR3 spans 15 residues, from the cysteine through the phenylalanine. The kept DNA is CDR3 alone, 45 bases in frame from the first base. Looking up the germline V gene yields CDR1 SGHRS and CDR2 YFSETQ. Ficoll-Paque density gradient centrifugation was the method used to isolate PBMCs. The data derive from a study of T-cell memory formation after mild COVID-19 (TCRdb year 2021). Study-level background: TCR sequence clusters from the two donors were found to be largely donor specific. Longitudinal TCRalpha and TCRbeta repertoire sequencing tracked T-cell clones expanding and contracting after mild COVID-19 in two donors. Two young, previously healthy adult volunteers, one female and one male, were included in the cohort.

Findings and caveats that apply to the study as a whole: Some responding clones were found in pre-infection memory, which suggests that pre-existing cross-reactive memory T cells took part in the SARS-CoV-2 response. Only a couple of mild cases were covered by the study, and larger cohorts that include severe cases with pre-infection samples were considered necessary. Contracting CD4+ clones were located mainly in the CM and EM memory subsets, whereas CD8+ clones were found to be enriched in EMRA. SARS-CoV-2 specificity was not confirmed for the second-wave clones peaking on day 37. Clones that contracted from day 15 to 85 showed balanced CD4/CD8 phenotypes, whereas a second wave of clones that expanded from day 15 to 37 leaned towards CD4+.

Sequencing input: PBMCs or a T cell subset sorted from them (not recorded which). The sequence links TRBV5-1 to TRBJ2-1, with 11 central nucleotides matching TRBD1. This TCR was sampled from an adult woman who had mild COVID-19 (a few samples of this study predate the infection). The sample titles of this study are shuffled in the database, so cell type and time point are left out; the donor was told from shared clones. The nucleotides are TGCGCCAGCAGCTTGGACGGGACAGGGGGGAATGAGCAGTTCTTC. This codes for CASSLDGTGGNEQFF.